The rows below give T cell receptor beta chains drawn from one sample of a study of OX40 agonist ivuxolimab in advanced cancers. TCRdb keeps only in-frame clones here, not all; method: immunoSEQ multiplex PCR. Here the sample spans about 77,000 clones, roughly nine tenths being singletons. The sample consisted of CD4+ or CD8+ T cells sorted from blood, taken in a trial of the OX40 agonist ivuxolimab. Every receptor here comes from an adult with an advanced solid tumor such as melanoma, head and neck, liver or kidney cancer. Both conserved end residues are part of each CDR3. D genes are given only for firm matches.

CASTRGAGETQYF TGTGCCAGCACCAGGGGGGCGGGAGAGACCCAGTACTTC TRBJ2-5 . TRBV6-1
CASSLGGGRSGNTIYF TGTGCCAGCAGCTTGGGTGGGGGCCGCTCTGGAAACACCATATATTTT TRBJ1-3 . TRBV5-6
CASSTETYNEQFF TGTGCCAGCAGCACAGAGACCTACAATGAGCAGTTCTTC TRBJ2-1 . TRBV11-1
CASSYSIAGTDTQYF TGTGCCAGCAGTTACTCGATAGCGGGCACAGATACGCAGTATTTT TRBJ2-3 . TRBV6-5
CASTRDSYNEQFF TGTGCCAGCACCAGGGACTCCTACAATGAGCAGTTCTTC TRBJ2-1 . TRBV6-5
CASSWDRSYNEQFF TGCGCCAGCAGCTGGGACCGCTCCTACAATGAGCAGTTCTTC TRBJ2-1 . TRBV5-1
CASSLTRGAEAFF TGCGCCAGCAGCTTGACACGGGGCGCTGAAGCTTTCTTT TRBJ1-1 . TRBV5-1
CASSPTGAVSYEQYF TGCGCCAGCAGCCCAACCGGTGCCGTCTCCTACGAGCAGTACTTC TRBJ2-7 . TRBV5-1
CASSLDRVSTGELFF TGTGCCAGCAGCTTAGACAGGGTGAGCACCGGGGAGCTGTTTTTT TRBJ2-2 . TRBV7-4
CASKVGPNQPQHF TGTGCCAGCAAGGTGGGGCCGAATCAGCCCCAGCATTTT TRBJ1-5 . TRBV2
CAWRVPGGTEAFF TGTGCCTGGAGAGTACCGGGAGGCACTGAAGCTTTCTTT TRBJ1-1 . TRBV30
CASSLINYGYTF TGTGCCAGCAGCTTAATTAACTATGGCTACACCTTC TRBJ1-2 . TRBV11-2
CASSIGGTWNYEQYF TGTGCCAGTAGTATAGGTGGGACATGGAACTACGAGCAGTACTTC TRBJ2-7 . TRBV19
CASSERVDTQYF TGTGCCAGCAGTGAAAGAGTCGATACGCAGTATTTT TRBJ2-3 . TRBV6-1
CASKGQGGNTIYF TGCGCCAGCAAGGGACAGGGGGGAAACACCATATATTTT TRBJ1-3 TRBD1 TRBV10-2
CASSPPTLREQYF TGTGCCAGCTCACCACCTACCCTTAGGGAGCAGTACTTC TRBJ2-7 . TRBV18
CASSLAGATNYNEQFF TGTGCCAGCAGCTTAGCCGGGGCCACTAACTACAATGAGCAGTTCTTC TRBJ2-1 . TRBV7-6
CASRPGGRTDTQYF TGTGCCAGTAGGCCTGGAGGACGCACAGATACGCAGTATTTT TRBJ2-3 . TRBV19
CASSLDPLVISYEQYF TGTGCCAGCAGCTTAGACCCTTTAGTTATTTCCTACGAGCAGTACTTC TRBJ2-7 . TRBV7-9
CASSPQGARRWGYTF TGTGCCAGCAGCCCGCAGGGGGCGAGGAGATGGGGCTACACCTTC TRBJ1-2 TRBD1 TRBV14
CASSPNLANTEAFF TGTGCCAGCTCACCAAACCTGGCCAACACTGAAGCTTTCTTT TRBJ1-1 . TRBV18
CASTPRGNTEAFF TGTGCCAGCACCCCTCGGGGGAACACTGAAGCTTTCTTT TRBJ1-1 . TRBV27
CASSPGTSGRRGYNEQFF TGCGCCAGCAGCCCCGGGACTAGCGGGAGAAGGGGATACAATGAGCAGTTCTTC TRBJ2-1 TRBD2 TRBV5-1
CASSLGYQETQYF TGCGCCAGCAGCTTGGGTTACCAAGAGACCCAGTACTTC TRBJ2-5 . TRBV5-1
CASADRVRLRTYEQYF TGTGCCAGCGCTGACAGGGTGAGGTTAAGGACCTACGAGCAGTACTTC TRBJ2-7 TRBD1 TRBV28
CASSPAGVTEAFF TGCGCCAGCAGCCCGGCAGGGGTAACTGAAGCTTTCTTT TRBJ1-1 . TRBV5-1